This T cell receptor beta chain stems from a study of graft-versus-host responses after intestinal transplantation (dated by TCRdb to the early 2020s). Background for the entire study: Recipients received multivisceral, liver-intestinal, or isolated intestinal transplants. Every recipient was given anti-thymocyte globulin induction, followed by about three years of maintenance tacrolimus and steroids. After intestinal transplantation, graft-versus-host and host-versus-graft alloreactive T cell clones were followed in the graft, circulation and bone marrow using bulk TCR-beta CDR3 sequencing. To identify alloreactive clones, pre-transplant mixed lymphocyte reaction products were sequenced and compared with unstimulated pre-transplant donor and recipient T cells. A cohort of about 26 intestinal transplant recipients, including one retransplant, was enrolled, and a few patients lacking pretransplant specimens were excluded. A peak of at least 4% donor T cells among recipient peripheral blood mononuclear cells was the definition used for donor T cell macrochimerism. Rather than being sequenced by the commercial service, samples from three later patients were sequenced in-house on an Illumina MiSeq and processed with MiXCR. The research as a whole found: GvH clones were found in recipient bone marrow, and some of the GvH clones appeared earlier in ileal mucosa or blood, which is consistent with an intestinal mucosal origin. Patients with donor T cell macrochimerism had high GvH to HvG T cell clonal ratios in their allografts. The conclusions were limited by the relatively low number and heterogeneity of the intestinal transplant patients. Early after transplant, peak levels of circulating GvH clones were associated with declines in HvG clones.

Interpreted using the paper, the time point label stands for: cells obtained before transplantation from donor or recipient. CD3+CD4+ and CD3+CD8+ populations were FACS-sorted from unstimulated pre-transplant donor and recipient cells taken from spleen or lymph nodes. Library preparation used the immunoSEQ multiplex PCR assay. For most patients, genomic DNA was isolated with the Qiagen DNeasy Blood and Tissue Kit and shipped frozen to Adaptive Biotechnologies for TCR sequencing. High-throughput TCR-beta CDR3 sequencing of genomic DNA from most patients was performed by Adaptive Biotechnologies. From the authors' description of their analysis: TCR sequencing data were retrieved from Adaptive's ImmunoSEQ software for about 17 patients, whereas a few other patients were processed with MiXCR and VDJtools. To correct CD4 versus CD8 sorting errors, any sequence found in both subsets at a frequency ratio below 5:1 was removed. CDR3 nucleotide sequences shared between donor and recipient were removed because the origin of such sequences could not be assigned. At least 2-fold expansion over unstimulated cells and a minimum CFSE-low frequency of 0.002% (template counts) or 0.001% (read counts) were required for clones to be classified as alloreactive. Clones were considered mappable if detected in sequenced pre-transplant spleen, lymph node, or MLR CFSE-low populations of the donor or recipient. The cumulative frequency of alloreactive clones was calculated as a percentage of all sequences, weighted by copy number. Entries here come from immuneACCESS through TCRdb and include only in-frame sequences with V and J called. Some clones fail to appear in such tables; in the studies checked, an unresolved V gene covers under half of the shortfall, and the cause of the remainder is unknown. The V and J calls and clone size are taken from that table; D and trimming were inferred from the DNA. Within this sample are about 85,000 clones, with approximately 90% of them counted one time only. 6.5% to 8.5% of the sample is in the top ten clones.

The CDR3 covers 13 residues, taking in both the cysteine and the phenylalanine. Only the CDR3 portion is preserved as DNA: 39 bases, with reading frame beginning at the first base. The germline V gene (reference sequence) yields MNHEY for CDR1 and SMNVEV for CDR2. V is pared back by 6 bases and J by 3 bases, with 12 bases lying between the germline termini. Note on this clone: The specificity of this receptor is unknown. Within one base of it there is no much larger clone, and no base qualities were kept.

Here the sequenced sample was unstimulated CD8+ T cells sorted from spleen or lymph node cells, taken before transplant. The rearrangement combines TRBV27 with TRBJ2-7; the D gene could be TRBD1 or TRBD2, each one agreeing over 5 bases. The clonotype comes from a human donor who was the organ donor for an intestinal transplant. The CDR3 amino acid sequence is: CASSHGDGYEQYF. The nucleotide sequence is TGTGCCAGCAGCCACGGGGACGGCTACGAGCAGTACTTC.